Shown below are 24 T cell receptor beta chains from a single sample sequenced in a study of memory CD4+ T cells and cytomegalovirus serostatus. The method was immunoSEQ multiplex PCR; TCRdb's version includes in-frame clones alone and lacks a portion of them. In the table there are about 64,000 clones, roughly four fifths of which are singletons. The sort gate was single viable CD3+CD4+CD8-CD45RO+ cells for memory CD4+ T cells. Sample: memory CD4+ T cells from blood. These receptors were taken from an adult in good health and CMV-seronegative.

V gene TRBV5-1 combines with J gene TRBJ1-1; unclear D gene. Germline values: CDR1 SGHRS, CDR2 YFSETQ. V was cut by 1 base and J by 0 bases, with 7 bases left in between. This CDR3 is built from 14 residues. CDR3 in DNA: TGCGCCAGCAGCTTGCCGGGTATGAACACTGAAGCTTTCTTT. This gives the protein CASSLPGMNTEAFF.

V and J are TRBV18 and TRBJ1-1, with no clear D. The CDR3 is 13 amino acids. Germline V gene lookup returns CDR1 KGHSH and CDR2 LQKENI. V was clipped by 3 bases and J by 7 bases, with 12 bases between them. DNA for the CDR3: TGTGCCAGCTCACCGGTAGTGGGAGGTGAAGCTTTCTTT. Translated: CASSPVVGGEAFF.

V gene TRBV6-5 combines with J gene TRBJ1-2; 11 nucleotides align to TRBD1. CDR1 MNHEY and CDR2 SVGAGI come from the germline V gene. There are 14 residues in the CDR3. Trimming at V came to 6 bases and at J to 3 bases, leaving 3 bases not matched to a gene. CDR3 DNA sequence: TGTGCCAGCAGAGGGACAGGGGGTGACTATGGCTACACCTTC. Translated: CASRGTGGDYGYTF.

The CDR3 region is CASSQGYSGNTIYF. CDR3 in DNA: TGTGCCAGCAGCCAAGGGTACTCTGGAAACACCATATATTTT. The chain employs TRBV14 and TRBJ1-3; D is undetermined. This CDR3 is 14 amino acids long. V lost 1 base, J lost 0 bases, and 4 bases lay in between. CDR1 SGHDN and CDR2 FVKESK come from the germline V gene. Based on the CDR3 plus reference TRBV14 and TRBJ1-3, the full variable domain is EAGVTQFPSHSVIEKGQTVTLRCDPISGHDNLYWYRRVMGKEIKFLLHFVKESKQDESGMPNNRFLAERTGGTYSTLKVQPAELEDSGVYFCASSQGYSGNTIYFGEGSWLTVV.

V usage is TRBV7-6 and J usage is TRBJ1-3; D gene unclear. The germline V and J ends were trimmed by 1 base and 4 bases, with 14 bases remaining between them. Germline CDR1 is SGHVS and CDR2 is FNYEAQ. The CDR3 loop spans 16 amino acids. The CDR3, as DNA: TGTGCCAGCAGCTTAGGGGGAGGGAACGGAGGAAACACCATATATTTT. This sequence encodes CASSLGGGNGGNTIYF. The variable domain in full, with the rest retrieved from reference TRBV7-6 and TRBJ1-3, is GAGVSQSPRYKVTKRGQDVALRCDPISGHVSLYWYRQALGQGPEFLTYFNYEAQQDKSGLPNDRFSAERPEGSISTLTIQRTEQRDSAMYRCASSLGGGNGGNTIYFGEGSWLTVV.

The chain employs TRBV23-1 and TRBJ2-2; D not certain. TRBV23-1 is identified as an open reading frame with a role that is uncertain. Trimming took off 3 bases at V and 6 bases at J, with 29 bases between the two ends. This CDR3 has 20 amino acids. The CDR3 DNA reads as TGCGCCAGCAGTCAGCAGGCCGTGTGTGTGGCTAGTGGCCTCTCCGGGGAGCTGTTTTTT. It encodes CASSQQAVCVASGLSGELFF.

The CDR3 is CASTGDRGPSYEQYF. CDR3 coding DNA: TGTGCCAGCACGGGGGACAGGGGCCCATCCTACGAGCAGTACTTC. The rearrangement links TRBV2 to TRBJ2-7; 10 positions match TRBD1. This CDR3 comprises 15 residues. CDR1 and CDR2 (germline): SNHLY, FYNNEI. Unmatched junction bases numbered 7, after V lost 7 bases and J lost 1 base.

This clone was detected a few times. The J gene is TRBJ2-1, the V gene TRBV7-9; 11 nucleotides agree with TRBD2. V was clipped by 5 bases and J by 9 bases; unmatched bases: 6. Per the germline V gene, CDR1 is SEHNR and CDR2 is FQNEAQ (reference sequence). The CDR3 loop spans 14 amino acids. The CDR3 loop reads CASSPPGLAAEQFF. The CDR3 DNA follows: TGTGCCAGCAGCCCCCCGGGACTAGCGGCTGAGCAGTTCTTC. The variable domain in full, completed from reference TRBV7-9 and TRBJ2-1, reads DTGVSQNPRHKITKRGQNVTFRCDPISEHNRLYWYRQTLGQGPEFLTYFQNEAQLEKSRLLSDRFSAERPKGSFSTLEIQRTEQGDSAMYLCASSPPGLAAEQFFGPGTRLTVL.

This chain uses TRBV11-3 with TRBJ2-7; D is undetermined. V was pared by 5 bases and J by 3 bases, with 8 bases between. This CDR3 has 12 residues. Germline V gene sequence: CDR1 SGHNT, CDR2 YENEEA. CDR3 nucleotides: TGTGCCAGCAGCAGCGATGACTACGAGCAGTACTTC. Its protein is CASSSDDYEQYF.

The chain employs TRBV7-9 and TRBJ2-3; a possible D gene is TRBD2 (5 bases). This CDR3 contains 16 residues. V gave up 0 bases and J gave up 1 base, with 11 bases separating them. Per germline, CDR1 SEHNR and CDR2 FQNEAQ (reference sequence). In DNA form, the CDR3 reads TGTGCCAGCAGCTTAGCGGTGGGAGAAGGCACAGATACGCAGTATTTT. This encodes CASSLAVGEGTDTQYF.

This chain connects TRBV9 to TRBJ2-2, with a possible D match to TRBD1 (6 bases). The CDR3 sequence is 17 residues long. V was cut by 0 bases and J by 4 bases, with 16 bases left in between. Germline CDR1 and CDR2: SGDLS and YYNGEE. The CDR3: CASSVGGRVTRTGELFF. DNA of the CDR3: TGTGCCAGCAGCGTAGGGGGGCGTGTAACGCGCACCGGGGAGCTGTTTTTT.

This chain joins TRBV10-1 and TRBJ1-2; D gene ambiguous. The CDR3 covers 13 residues. CDR1 is WNHNN, CDR2 SYGVQD, per germline (reference sequence). The germline V and J ends were trimmed by 8 bases and 7 bases, with 17 bases remaining between them. The CDR3 here is CASSPGSDGGYTF. DNA of the CDR3: TGCGCCAGCTCCCCCGGGTCTGATGGTGGCTACACCTTC.

This clone was seen only a few times. The chain carries TRBV28 and TRBJ1-2; 8 nucleotides match TRBD1. Germline CDR1 is MDHEN and CDR2 is SYDVKM. V shed 6 bases, J shed 3 bases, and the junction held 9 bases outside the gene matches. The CDR3 is 15 residues long. The CDR3 DNA sequence: TGTGCCAGCAGCGTCCGAGACAGGGGAGACTATGGCTACACCTTC. This sequence encodes CASSVRDRGDYGYTF.

The V gene is TRBV18, the J gene TRBJ1-3; D remains ambiguous. The CDR3 length is 14 residues. V lost 5 bases, J lost 2 bases, and 10 bases lay in between. Germline CDR1 reads KGHSH; CDR2 reads LQKENI. CDR3 loop: CASSSRGAGNTIYF. The DNA of the CDR3 is TGTGCCAGCTCATCGCGTGGGGCTGGAAACACCATATATTTT.

The chain has TRBV4-1 and TRBJ2-5; D is unclear. CDR1 is MGHRA, CDR2 YSYEKL, per germline. The CDR3 loop spans 14 amino acids. V shed 1 base and J shed 1 base, with 7 bases lying between them. In nucleotides, the CDR3 is TGCGCCAGCAGCCAAGTAAGAGTCCAAGAGACCCAGTACTTC. Its translation: CASSQVRVQETQYF.

The V gene is TRBV11-1, the J gene TRBJ2-1; 8 nucleotides match TRBD2. This CDR3 spans 15 amino acids. The germline V gene has CDR1 SGHAT and CDR2 FQDESV (reference sequence). The ends lost 2 bases at V and 6 bases at J; junction bases unmatched: 6. CDR3: CASSLPGTRINEQFF. The CDR3 DNA reads TGTGCCAGCAGCTTACCCGGGACTAGGATCAATGAGCAGTTCTTC. Supplemented by reference TRBV11-1 and TRBJ2-1, the full variable domain reads EAEVAQSPRYKITEKSQAVAFWCDPISGHATLYWYRQILGQGPELLVQFQDESVVDDSQLPKDRFSAERLKGVDSTLKIQPAELGDSAMYLCASSLPGTRINEQFFGPGTRLTVL.

The chain combines TRBV5-1 with TRBJ2-3; 7 bases are shared with TRBD2. Trimming took 0 bases from V and 3 from J; bases not matched to a gene: 7. The CDR3 loop spans 16 amino acids. CDR1 SGHRS and CDR2 YFSETQ come from the germline V gene. The CDR3 loop is CASSLAGSSGTDTQYF. Written as DNA, the CDR3 is TGCGCCAGCAGCTTGGCCGGGTCTAGCGGTACAGATACGCAGTATTTT.

The chain recombines TRBV11-2 with TRBJ2-5; the D gene is possibly TRBD1 (6 bases). Germline-derived CDR1 and CDR2 are SGHAT and FQNNGV. The CDR3 spans 13 residues. Deletions cut 2 bases from V and 5 bases from J, with 9 bases between. The CDR3 DNA reads TGTGCCAGCAGCTTAAACAGGGTTGAGACCCAGTACTTC. Encoded protein: CASSLNRVETQYF. The full variable domain, its missing parts supplied by reference TRBV11-2 and TRBJ2-5, is EAGVAQSPRYKIIEKRQSVAFWCNPISGHATLYWYQQILGQGPKLLIQFQNNGVVDDSQLPKDRFSAERLKGVDSTLKIQPAKLEDSAVYLCASSLNRVETQYFGPGTRLLVL.

The chain carries TRBV11-3 and TRBJ2-1; no reliable D call. CDR1 is SGHNT and CDR2 is YENEEA in the germline V gene. This CDR3 is 13 amino acids long. The ends were cut back, 5 bases at V and 5 bases at J, with 10 bases in the middle. The chain's CDR3 is CASSPSRNNEQFF. CDR3 bases: TGTGCCAGCAGCCCTTCAAGAAACAATGAGCAGTTCTTC.

This chain connects TRBV5-6 to TRBJ2-7; 11 bases are shared with TRBD1. Germline V gene lookup returns CDR1 SGHDT and CDR2 YYEEEE. This CDR3 is 14 amino acids long. V trimming: 4 bases; J trimming: 5 bases; junction bases outside the gene matches: 5. CDR3 sequence reads: CASSPWTGGDEQYF. The CDR3 DNA reads TGTGCCAGCAGCCCCTGGACAGGGGGCGACGAGCAGTACTTC.

The CDR3 loop is CASSLAGQGNTEAFF. CDR3 DNA: TGTGCCAGCAGCCTTGCGGGACAGGGTAACACTGAAGCTTTCTTT. This chain connects TRBV6-6 to TRBJ1-1; 9 bases match TRBD1. Germline V CDR1 and CDR2: MNHNY, SVGAGI (reference sequence). The CDR3 contains 15 residues. V shed 6 bases and J 2 bases; nucleotides not matched to a gene: 7.

V is TRBV19 and J is TRBJ1-3; a weak D match, TRBD1 (6 bases). V was clipped by 7 bases and J by 0 bases, with 13 bases between them. The CDR3 is 15 residues long. Germline lookup yields CDR1 LNHDA and CDR2 SQIVND (reference sequence). In DNA form, the CDR3 reads TGTGCCAGTATGGGGACAAGAAGCTCTGGAAACACCATATATTTT. Translating it yields CASMGTRSSGNTIYF.

The V and J genes are TRBV4-1 and TRBJ1-1; TRBD1 might be the D (5 bases). Germline CDR1 and CDR2: MGHRA and YSYEKL. This CDR3 region has 14 residues. Trimming stripped 1 base from V and 8 bases from J, with 14 bases between. CDR3 nucleotides: TGCGCCAGCAGCCAAGGGGACTCTCGATCAGAAGCTTTCTTT. Amino acid sequence: CASSQGDSRSEAFF.

The J gene is TRBJ1-1, the V gene TRBV2; D is uncertain. The CDR3 loop spans 13 amino acids. Trimming left V 7 bases short and J 4 bases short, with 13 bases between. Germline assignment: CDR1 SNHLY and CDR2 FYNNEI. DNA for the CDR3: TGTGCCAGCAAGGCTTCCACGGGCACTGAAGCTTTCTTT. Its protein product is CASKASTGTEAFF.